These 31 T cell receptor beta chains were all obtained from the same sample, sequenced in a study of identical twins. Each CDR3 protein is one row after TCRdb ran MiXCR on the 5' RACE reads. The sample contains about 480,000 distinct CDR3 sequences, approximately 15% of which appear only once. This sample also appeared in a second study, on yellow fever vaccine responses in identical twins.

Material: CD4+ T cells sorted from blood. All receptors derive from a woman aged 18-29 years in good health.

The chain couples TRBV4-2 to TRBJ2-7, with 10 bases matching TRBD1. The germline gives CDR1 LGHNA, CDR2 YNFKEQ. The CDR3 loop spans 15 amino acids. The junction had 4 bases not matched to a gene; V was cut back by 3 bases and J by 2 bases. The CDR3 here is CASSQVTGGTYEQYF. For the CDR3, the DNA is TGTGCCAGCAGCCAGGTGACAGGGGGCACCTACGAGCAGTACTTC.

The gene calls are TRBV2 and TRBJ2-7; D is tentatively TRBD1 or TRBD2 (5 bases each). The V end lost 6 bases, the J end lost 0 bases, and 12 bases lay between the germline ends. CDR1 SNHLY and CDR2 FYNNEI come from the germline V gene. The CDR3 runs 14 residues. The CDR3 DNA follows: TGTGCCAGCAGGAGGGGCATCAGCTCCTACGAGCAGTACTTC. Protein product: CASRRGISSYEQYF.

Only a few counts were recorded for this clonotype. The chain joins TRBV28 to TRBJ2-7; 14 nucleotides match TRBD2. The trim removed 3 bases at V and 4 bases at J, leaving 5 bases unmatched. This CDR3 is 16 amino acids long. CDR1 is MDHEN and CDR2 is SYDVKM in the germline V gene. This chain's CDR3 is CASSFWTSGRWYEQYF. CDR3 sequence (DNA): TGTGCCAGCAGTTTTTGGACTAGCGGGAGGTGGTACGAGCAGTACTTC.

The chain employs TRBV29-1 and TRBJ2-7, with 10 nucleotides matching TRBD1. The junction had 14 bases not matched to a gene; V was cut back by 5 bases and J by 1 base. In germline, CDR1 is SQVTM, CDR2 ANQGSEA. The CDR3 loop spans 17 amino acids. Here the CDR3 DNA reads TGCAGCGTTCGAGCGCTCCGGGACAGGGGTTCATCCTACGAGCAGTACTTC. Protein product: CSVRALRDRGSSYEQYF.

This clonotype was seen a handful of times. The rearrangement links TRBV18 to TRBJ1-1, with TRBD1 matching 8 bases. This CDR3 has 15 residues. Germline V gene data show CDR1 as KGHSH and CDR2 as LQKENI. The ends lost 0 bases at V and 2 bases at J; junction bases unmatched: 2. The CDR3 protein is CASSPPDRANTEAFF. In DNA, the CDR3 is TGTGCCAGCTCACCACCGGACAGGGCCAACACTGAAGCTTTCTTT.

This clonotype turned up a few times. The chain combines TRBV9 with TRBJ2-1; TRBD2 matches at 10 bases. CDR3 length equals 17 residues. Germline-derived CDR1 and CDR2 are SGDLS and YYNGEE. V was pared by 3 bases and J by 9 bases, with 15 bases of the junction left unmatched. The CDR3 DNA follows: TGTGCCAGCAGCGAGGGATGGGCTAGCGGGAGAATTAGTGAGCAGTTCTTC. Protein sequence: CASSEGWASGRISEQFF.

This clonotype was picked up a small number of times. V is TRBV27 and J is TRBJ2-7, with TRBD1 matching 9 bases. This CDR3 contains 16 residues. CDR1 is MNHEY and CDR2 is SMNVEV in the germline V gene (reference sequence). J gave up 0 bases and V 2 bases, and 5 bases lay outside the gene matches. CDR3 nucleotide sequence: TGTGCCAGCAGTTTAAAGGGACAGGGCTACTCCTACGAGCAGTACTTC. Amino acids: CASSLKGQGYSYEQYF.

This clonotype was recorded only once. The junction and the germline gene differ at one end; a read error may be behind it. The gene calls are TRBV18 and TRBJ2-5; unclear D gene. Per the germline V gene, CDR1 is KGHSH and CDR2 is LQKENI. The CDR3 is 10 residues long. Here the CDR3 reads CASSQETHYF. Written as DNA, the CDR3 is TGTGCCAGCTCCCAAGAGACCCACTACTTC.

CDR3 sequence (DNA): TGTGCCAGCTCGCGTATAGAGGACCAAGAGACCCAGTACTTC. Translated, it gives CASSRIEDQETQYF. The chain uses TRBV3-1 and TRBJ2-5; D remains ambiguous. The V end was cut by 8 bases, the J end by 0 bases, with 13 bases between. CDR1 and CDR2 from the germline V gene are LGHDT and YNNKEL (reference sequence). This CDR3 comprises 14 residues.

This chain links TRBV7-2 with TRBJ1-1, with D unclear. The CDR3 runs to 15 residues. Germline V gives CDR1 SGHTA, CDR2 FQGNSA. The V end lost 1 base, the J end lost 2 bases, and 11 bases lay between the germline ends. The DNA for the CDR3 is TGTGCCAGCAGCTTAGGCCCCAGCCCAAACACTGAAGCTTTCTTT. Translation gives CASSLGPSPNTEAFF.

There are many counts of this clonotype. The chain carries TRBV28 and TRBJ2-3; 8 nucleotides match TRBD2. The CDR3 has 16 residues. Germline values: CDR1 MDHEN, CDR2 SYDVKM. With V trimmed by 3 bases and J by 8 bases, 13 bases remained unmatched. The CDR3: CASSFNIGGGYRTQYF. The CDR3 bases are TGTGCCAGCAGTTTCAATATCGGCGGGGGGTATCGTACGCAGTATTTT.

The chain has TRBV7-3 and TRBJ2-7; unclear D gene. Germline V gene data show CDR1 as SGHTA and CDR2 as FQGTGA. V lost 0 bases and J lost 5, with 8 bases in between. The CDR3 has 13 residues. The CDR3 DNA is TGTGCCAGCAGCTTAACCCGACGGGACGAGCAGTACTTC. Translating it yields CASSLTRRDEQYF.

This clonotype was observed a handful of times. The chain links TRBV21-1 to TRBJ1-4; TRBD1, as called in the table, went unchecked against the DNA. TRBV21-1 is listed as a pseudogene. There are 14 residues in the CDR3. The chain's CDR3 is CASSKYYGGEKLFF. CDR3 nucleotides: TGTGCCAGCAGCAAATACTACGGGGGCGAAAAACTGTTTTTT.

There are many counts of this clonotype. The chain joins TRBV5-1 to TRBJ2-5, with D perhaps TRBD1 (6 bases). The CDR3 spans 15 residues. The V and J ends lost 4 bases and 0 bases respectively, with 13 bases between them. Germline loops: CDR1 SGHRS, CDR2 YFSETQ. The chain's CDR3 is CASSRSGDHQETQYF. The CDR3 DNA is TGCGCCAGCAGCCGATCAGGGGACCACCAAGAGACCCAGTACTTC. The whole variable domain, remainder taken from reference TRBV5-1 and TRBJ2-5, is KAGVTQTPRYLIKTRGQQVTLSCSPISGHRSVSWYQQTPGQGLQFLFEYFSETQRNKGNFPGRFSGRQFSNSRSEMNVSTLELGDSALYLCASSRSGDHQETQYFGPGTRLLVL.

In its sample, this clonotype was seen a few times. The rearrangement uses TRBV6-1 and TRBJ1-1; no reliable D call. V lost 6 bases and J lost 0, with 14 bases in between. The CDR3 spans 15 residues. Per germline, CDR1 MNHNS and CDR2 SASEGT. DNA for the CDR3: TGTGCCAGCAGGCGCGGAGAACTCATGAACACTGAAGCTTTCTTT. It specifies CASRRGELMNTEAFF.

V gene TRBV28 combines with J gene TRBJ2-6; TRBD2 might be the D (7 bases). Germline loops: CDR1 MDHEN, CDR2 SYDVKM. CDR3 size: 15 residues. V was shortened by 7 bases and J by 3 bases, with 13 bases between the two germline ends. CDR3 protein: CASIRGAVGANVLTF. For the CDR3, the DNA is TGTGCCAGCATTCGGGGGGCGGTTGGGGCCAACGTCCTGACTTTC.

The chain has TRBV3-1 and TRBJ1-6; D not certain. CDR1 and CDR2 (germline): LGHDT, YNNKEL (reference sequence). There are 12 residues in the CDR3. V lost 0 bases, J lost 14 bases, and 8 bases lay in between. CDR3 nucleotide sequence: TGTGCCAGCAGCCAAGATGGCAAGTCCCTCCACTTT. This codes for CASSQDGKSLHF.

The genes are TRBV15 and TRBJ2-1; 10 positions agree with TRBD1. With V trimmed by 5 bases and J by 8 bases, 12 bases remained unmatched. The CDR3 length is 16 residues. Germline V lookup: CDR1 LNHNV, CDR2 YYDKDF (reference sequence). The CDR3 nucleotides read TGTGCCACCAGCCTCGGGGACAGGGGAGGTGAGGATGAGCAGTTCTTC. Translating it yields CATSLGDRGGEDEQFF.

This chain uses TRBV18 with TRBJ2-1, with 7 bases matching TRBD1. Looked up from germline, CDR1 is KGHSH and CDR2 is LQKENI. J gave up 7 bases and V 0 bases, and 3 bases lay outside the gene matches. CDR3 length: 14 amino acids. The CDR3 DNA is TGTGCCAGCTCACCACCGGTGACAGGGAATGAGCAGTTCTTC. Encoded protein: CASSPPVTGNEQFF.

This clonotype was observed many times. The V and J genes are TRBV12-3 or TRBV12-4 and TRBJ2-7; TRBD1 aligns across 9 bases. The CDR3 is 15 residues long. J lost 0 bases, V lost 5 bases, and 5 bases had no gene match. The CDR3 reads CASSRRTGDSYEQYF. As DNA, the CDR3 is TGTGCCAGCAGTCGCCGGACAGGGGACTCCTACGAGCAGTACTTC.

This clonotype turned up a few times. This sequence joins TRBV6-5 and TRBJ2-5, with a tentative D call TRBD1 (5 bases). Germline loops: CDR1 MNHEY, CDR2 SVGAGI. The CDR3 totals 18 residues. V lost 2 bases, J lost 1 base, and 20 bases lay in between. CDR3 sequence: CASSYSFVPDTSQETQYF. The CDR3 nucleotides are TGTGCCAGCAGTTACAGCTTCGTTCCGGACACCAGCCAAGAGACCCAGTACTTC.

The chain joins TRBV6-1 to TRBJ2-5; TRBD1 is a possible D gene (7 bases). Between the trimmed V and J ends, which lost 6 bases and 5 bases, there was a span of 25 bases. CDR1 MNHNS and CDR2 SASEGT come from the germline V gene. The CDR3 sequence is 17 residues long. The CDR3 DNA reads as TGTGCCAGCAGCCGCACCGGTGGAGGGGGCGCCGGGGAGACCCAGTACTTC. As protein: CASSRTGGGGAGETQYF.

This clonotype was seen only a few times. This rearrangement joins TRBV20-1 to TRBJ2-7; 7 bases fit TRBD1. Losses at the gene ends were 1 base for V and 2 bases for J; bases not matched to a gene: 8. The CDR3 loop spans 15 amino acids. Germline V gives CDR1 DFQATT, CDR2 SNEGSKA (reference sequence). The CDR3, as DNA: TGCAGTGCTAGAGCCCGGGGACAGTTTCCCTACGAGCAGTACTTC. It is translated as CSARARGQFPYEQYF.

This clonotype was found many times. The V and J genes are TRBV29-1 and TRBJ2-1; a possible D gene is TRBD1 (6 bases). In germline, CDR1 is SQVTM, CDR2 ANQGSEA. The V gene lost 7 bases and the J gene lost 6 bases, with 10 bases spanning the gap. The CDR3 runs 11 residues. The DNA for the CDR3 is TGCAGCGCCGACAGGAGCAATGAGCAGTTCTTC. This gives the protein CSADRSNEQFF.

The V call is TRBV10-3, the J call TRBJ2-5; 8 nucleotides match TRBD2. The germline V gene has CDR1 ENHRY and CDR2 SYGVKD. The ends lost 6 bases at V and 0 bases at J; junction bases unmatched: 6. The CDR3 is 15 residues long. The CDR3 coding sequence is TGTGCCATCAGGCGGCTAGCGGGCGACCAAGAGACCCAGTACTTC. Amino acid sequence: CAIRRLAGDQETQYF.

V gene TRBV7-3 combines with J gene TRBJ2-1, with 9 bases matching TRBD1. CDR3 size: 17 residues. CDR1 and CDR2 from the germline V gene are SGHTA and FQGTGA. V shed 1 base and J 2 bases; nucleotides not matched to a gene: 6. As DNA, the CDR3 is TGTGCCAGCAGCTTAATTCAGGGACAGGGCGCCTACAATGAGCAGTTCTTC. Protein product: CASSLIQGQGAYNEQFF.

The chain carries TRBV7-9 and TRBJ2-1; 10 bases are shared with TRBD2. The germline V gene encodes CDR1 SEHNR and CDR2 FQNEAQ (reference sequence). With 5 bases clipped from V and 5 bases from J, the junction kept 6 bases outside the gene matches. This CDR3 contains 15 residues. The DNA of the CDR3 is TGTGCCAGCAGCCCCGGGACTAGCGTGCACAATGAGCAGTTCTTC. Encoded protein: CASSPGTSVHNEQFF.

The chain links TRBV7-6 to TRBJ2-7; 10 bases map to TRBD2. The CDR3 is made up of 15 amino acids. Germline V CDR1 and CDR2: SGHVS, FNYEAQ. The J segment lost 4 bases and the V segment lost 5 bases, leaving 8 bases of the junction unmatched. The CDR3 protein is CASSQTSGARYEQYF. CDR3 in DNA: TGTGCCAGCAGCCAAACTAGCGGGGCCAGGTACGAGCAGTACTTC.

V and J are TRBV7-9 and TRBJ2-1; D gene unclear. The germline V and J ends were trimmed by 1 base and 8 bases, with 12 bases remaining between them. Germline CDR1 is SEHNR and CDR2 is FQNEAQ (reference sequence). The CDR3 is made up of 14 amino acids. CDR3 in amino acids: CASSLVRTSDEQFF. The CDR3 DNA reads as TGTGCCAGCAGCTTAGTAAGGACGTCGGATGAGCAGTTCTTC.

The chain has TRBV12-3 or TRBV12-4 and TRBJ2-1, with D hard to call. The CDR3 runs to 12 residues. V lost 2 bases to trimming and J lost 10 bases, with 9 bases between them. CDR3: CASSLQGPEQFF. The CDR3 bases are TGTGCCAGCAGTTTACAAGGACCCGAGCAGTTCTTC.

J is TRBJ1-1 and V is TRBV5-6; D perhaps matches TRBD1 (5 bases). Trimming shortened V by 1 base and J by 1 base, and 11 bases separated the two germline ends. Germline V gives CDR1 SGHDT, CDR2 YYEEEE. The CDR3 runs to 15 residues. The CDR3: CASSLQGLWNTEAFF. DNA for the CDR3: TGTGCCAGCAGCTTGCAGGGCCTATGGAACACTGAAGCTTTCTTT.